This T cell receptor beta chain was sequenced during a study of T cell clonotyping in hematopoietic cell transplantation. Study-wide background: Pretransplant recipient samples were taken after cytoreduction.

General observations from the study: Broader posttransplant TCR repertoire diversity was predicted by graft donor and pretransplant recipient Inverse Simpson Index values.

The germline CDR1 and CDR2 sequences are SGHTA and FQGNSA. V gave up 1 base and J gave up 5 bases, with 5 bases separating them. CDR3 length: 13 amino acids. Time point noted: recipient sample about 28 days before transplant, after cytoreduction. As for this clone: What it recognizes is unknown.

The protocol was immunoSEQ multiplex PCR, while the TCRdb copy is restricted to in-frame clones and leaves out a portion. The table has tens of thousands of clones, 90% to 96% seen once. The sequenced sample was peripheral blood mononuclear cells, obtained before stem cell transplant. This chain connects TRBV7-2 to TRBJ2-2; D gene uncertain. This TCR came from a woman aged 50 to 60 with acute myeloid leukemia. Some clones in this sample may be carry-over from other donors' samples. The CDR3 here is CASSLVETGELFF. The CDR3 DNA is TGTGCCAGCAGCTTAGTGGAGACCGGGGAGCTGTTTTTT.